These 15 T cell receptor beta chains share one sample of origin, sequenced in a study of control samples from healthy donors and cancer patients. The protocol was immunoSEQ multiplex PCR, while the TCRdb copy is restricted to in-frame clones and leaves out a portion. The data show about 130,000 clones, roughly 84% seen once. Specimen: blood. Source of these receptors: a man aged 45-65 years in good health.

V and J are TRBV4-2 and TRBJ1-1; D remains ambiguous. V lost 4 bases, J lost 2 bases, and 14 bases lay in between. Germline V gene sequence: CDR1 LGHNA, CDR2 YNFKEQ. This CDR3 comprises 15 residues. The CDR3 DNA sequence: TGTGCCAGCAGCCCCGAACACCTCCAAAACACTGAAGCTTTCTTT. Its protein is CASSPEHLQNTEAFF.

The rearrangement joins TRBV12-3 or TRBV12-4 to TRBJ1-6, with D uncertain. V was cut by 3 bases and J by 7 bases, with 4 bases left in between. The CDR3 contains 12 residues. The CDR3 coding sequence is TGTGCCAGCAGTTTCGCCAATTCACCCCTCCACTTT. Translated, it gives CASSFANSPLHF.

This chain uses TRBV4-1 with TRBJ2-7; no clear D gene. Germline CDR1 is MGHRA and CDR2 is YSYEKL. The CDR3 contains 15 residues. V lost 1 base to trimming and J lost 0 bases, with 10 bases between them. DNA for the CDR3: TGCGCCAGCAGCCAAGTCGCGGCGAGCTCCTACGAGCAGTACTTC. Translating it yields CASSQVAASSYEQYF.

The CDR3 protein is CASSLKSLAGGFYNEQFF. As DNA, the CDR3 is TGTGCCAGCAGCTTAAAAAGCCTAGCGGGGGGTTTCTACAATGAGCAGTTCTTC. This chain joins TRBV5-8 and TRBJ2-1; 11 nucleotides line up with TRBD2. J lost 3 bases, V lost 2 bases, and 10 bases had no gene match. There are 18 residues in the CDR3. CDR1 and CDR2 from the germline V gene are SGHTS and YDEGEE.

The gene calls are TRBV30 and TRBJ1-1; TRBD1 is a possible D gene (6 bases). Trimming pared 5 bases from V and 0 bases from J, leaving 19 bases between. The germline V gene has CDR1 GTSNPN and CDR2 SVGIG (reference sequence). The CDR3 extends over 16 amino acids. DNA of the CDR3: TGTGCCTGGTCACAGGGCGGCGGACTAATGAACACTGAAGCTTTCTTT. It encodes CAWSQGGGLMNTEAFF.

The J gene is TRBJ2-1, the V gene TRBV13, with D maybe TRBD2 (5 bases). The CDR3 totals 13 residues. Germline CDR1 reads PRHDT; CDR2 reads FYEKMQ (reference sequence). V lost 5 bases to trimming and J lost 0 bases, with 5 bases between them. CDR3 in DNA: TGTGCCAGCAGCCGGGACTCCTACAATGAGCAGTTCTTC. Protein product: CASSRDSYNEQFF.

Comments on this clone: This sample also contains other DNA sequences that code for the same CDR3. The chain employs TRBV7-9 and TRBJ2-3, with D tentatively TRBD1 (5 bases). Trimming took 1 base from V and 0 from J, leaving 8 bases between them. This CDR3 spans 15 amino acids. Germline V gene data show CDR1 as SEHNR and CDR2 as FQNEAQ (reference sequence). CDR3: CASSLGSGSTDTQYF. The CDR3 coding sequence is TGTGCCAGCAGCTTAGGGTCAGGGAGCACAGATACGCAGTATTTT.

This chain uses TRBV29-1 with TRBJ2-7; D is uncertain. The CDR3 sequence is 14 residues long. CDR1 is SQVTM and CDR2 is ANQGSEA in the germline V gene. V was cut by 7 bases and J by 1 base, with 17 bases left in between. CDR3 sequence: CSATDLSRSYEQYF. As DNA, the CDR3 is TGCAGCGCTACGGACCTTAGCCGGTCCTACGAGCAGTACTTC.

The chain links TRBV7-8 to TRBJ2-3; D is ambiguous. CDR3 length: 14 residues. V was pared by 4 bases and J by 4 bases, with 12 bases between. Germline V gene sequence: CDR1 SGHVS, CDR2 FQNEAQ. CDR3 bases: TGTGCCAGCAGCTACGGAGTCAGCGCAGATACGCAGTATTTT. Protein product: CASSYGVSADTQYF. The full variable domain, rest sourced from reference TRBV7-8 and TRBJ2-3, is GAGVSQSPRYKVAKRGQDVALRCDPISGHVSLFWYQQALGQGPEFLTYFQNEAQLDKSGLPSDRFFAERPEGSVSTLKIQRTQQEDSAVYLCASSYGVSADTQYFGPGTRLTVL.

V usage is TRBV13 and J usage is TRBJ1-2; D gene ambiguous. Germline lookup yields CDR1 PRHDT and CDR2 FYEKMQ (reference sequence). V lost 3 bases to trimming and J lost 4 bases, with 9 bases between them. This CDR3 has 13 residues. This CDR3 reads CASSFGSLYGYTF. The CDR3 coding sequence is TGTGCCAGCAGCTTTGGCAGCCTCTATGGCTACACCTTC.

The chain uses TRBV24-1 and TRBJ2-2; TRBD1 matches at 8 bases. Per the germline V gene, CDR1 is KGHDR and CDR2 is SFDVKD. The CDR3 spans 16 residues. Germline trimming cut 5 bases from V and 6 bases from J; bases unmatched to any gene: 10. The CDR3 reads CATSGPGAGGSGELFF. The CDR3 coding sequence is TGTGCCACCAGTGGGCCCGGAGCAGGGGGCTCCGGGGAGCTGTTTTTT.

To note about this clone: Other DNA sequences within the sample encode an identical CDR3. The rearrangement uses TRBV11-2 and TRBJ1-3, with unresolved D. The CDR3 extends over 14 amino acids. Trimming left V 1 base short and J 4 bases short, with 8 bases between. Germline assignment: CDR1 SGHAT and CDR2 FQNNGV. The CDR3, as DNA: TGTGCCAGCAGCTTAGGAGGGTCCGGAAACACCATATATTTT. It yields the protein CASSLGGSGNTIYF.

The chain couples TRBV23-1 to TRBJ1-1; D might be TRBD1 (5 bases). TRBV23-1 is classed as an ORF, of uncertain function. The V gene lost 2 bases and the J gene lost 6 bases, with 13 bases spanning the gap. The CDR3 is 14 residues long. The CDR3 sequence is CASSQPTGTPEAFF. The CDR3 DNA reads as TGCGCCAGCAGTCAACCCACAGGCACACCTGAAGCTTTCTTT.

This chain joins TRBV7-8 and TRBJ2-7; no definite D call. The CDR3 has 15 amino acids. The V gene lost 5 bases and the J gene lost 2 bases, with 16 bases spanning the gap. Looked up from germline, CDR1 is SGHVS and CDR2 is FQNEAQ. CDR3 DNA sequence: TGTGCCAGCAGCCCGTACTTCAATGCCCCCTACGAGCAGTACTTC. Its protein is CASSPYFNAPYEQYF.

This chain links TRBV7-9 with TRBJ2-3; no reliable D call. This CDR3 has 15 amino acids. Germline-derived CDR1 and CDR2 are SEHNR and FQNEAQ (reference sequence). With 4 bases removed from V and 2 bases from J, the gap between germline ends came to 13 bases. CDR3 DNA sequence: TGTGCCAGCAGCTCACTGGGGTTTTACACAGATACGCAGTATTTT. Its protein product is CASSSLGFYTDTQYF.